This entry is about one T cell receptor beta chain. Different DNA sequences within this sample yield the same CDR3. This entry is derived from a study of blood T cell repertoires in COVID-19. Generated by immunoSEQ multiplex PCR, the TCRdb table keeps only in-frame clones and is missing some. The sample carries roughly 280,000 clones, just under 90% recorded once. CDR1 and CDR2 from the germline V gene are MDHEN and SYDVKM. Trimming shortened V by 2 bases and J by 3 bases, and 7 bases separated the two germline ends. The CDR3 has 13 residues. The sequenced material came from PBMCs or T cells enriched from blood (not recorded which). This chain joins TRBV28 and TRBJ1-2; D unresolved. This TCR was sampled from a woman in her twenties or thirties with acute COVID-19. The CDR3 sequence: CASSLGRDYGYTF. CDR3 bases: TGTGCCAGCAGTTTAGGGAGGGACTATGGCTACACCTTC.